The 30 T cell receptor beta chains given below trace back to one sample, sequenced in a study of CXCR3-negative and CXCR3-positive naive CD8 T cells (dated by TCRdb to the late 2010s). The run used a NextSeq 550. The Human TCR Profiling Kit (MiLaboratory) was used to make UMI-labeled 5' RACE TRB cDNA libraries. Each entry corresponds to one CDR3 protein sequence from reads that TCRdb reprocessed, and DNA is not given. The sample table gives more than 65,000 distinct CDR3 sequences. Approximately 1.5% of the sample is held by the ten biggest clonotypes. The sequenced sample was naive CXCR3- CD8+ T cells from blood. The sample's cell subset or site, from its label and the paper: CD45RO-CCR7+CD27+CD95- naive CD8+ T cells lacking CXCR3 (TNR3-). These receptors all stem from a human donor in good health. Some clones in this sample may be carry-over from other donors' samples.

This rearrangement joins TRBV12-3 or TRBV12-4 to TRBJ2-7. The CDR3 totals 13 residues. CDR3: CASSFKSPTEQYF.

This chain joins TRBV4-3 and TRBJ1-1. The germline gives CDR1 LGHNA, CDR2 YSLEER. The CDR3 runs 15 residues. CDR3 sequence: CASSQEVVMNTEAFF.

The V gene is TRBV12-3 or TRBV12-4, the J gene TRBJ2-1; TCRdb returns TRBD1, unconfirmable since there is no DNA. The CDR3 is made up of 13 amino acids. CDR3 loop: CASSPGRRNEQFF.

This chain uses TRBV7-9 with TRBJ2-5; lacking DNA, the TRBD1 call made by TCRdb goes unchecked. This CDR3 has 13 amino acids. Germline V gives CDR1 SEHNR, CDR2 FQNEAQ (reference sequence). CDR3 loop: CASSSTGGETQYF.

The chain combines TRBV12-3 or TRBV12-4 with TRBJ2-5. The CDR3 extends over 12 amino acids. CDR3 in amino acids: CASSLASETQYF.

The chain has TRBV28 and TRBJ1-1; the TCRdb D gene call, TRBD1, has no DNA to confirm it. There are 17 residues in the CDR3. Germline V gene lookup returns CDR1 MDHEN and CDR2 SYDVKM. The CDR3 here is CASSLQAGGYVNTEAFF.

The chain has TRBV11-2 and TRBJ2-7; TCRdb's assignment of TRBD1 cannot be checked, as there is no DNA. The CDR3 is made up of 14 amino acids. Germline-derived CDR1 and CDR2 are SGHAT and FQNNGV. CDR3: CASSLLAGAYEQYF.

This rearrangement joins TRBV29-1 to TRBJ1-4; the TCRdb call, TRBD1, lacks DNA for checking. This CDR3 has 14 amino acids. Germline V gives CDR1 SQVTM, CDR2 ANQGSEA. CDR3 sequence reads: CSVDPGQGDEKLFF.

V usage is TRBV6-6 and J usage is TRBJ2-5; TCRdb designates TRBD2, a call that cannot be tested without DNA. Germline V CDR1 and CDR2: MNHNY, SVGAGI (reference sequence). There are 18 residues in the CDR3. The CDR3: CASSFEVLLREGGETQYF.

CDR3 sequence: CASSQRIETYEQYF. The chain couples TRBV4-1 to TRBJ2-7. CDR1 and CDR2 (germline): MGHRA, YSYEKL. This CDR3 has 14 residues.

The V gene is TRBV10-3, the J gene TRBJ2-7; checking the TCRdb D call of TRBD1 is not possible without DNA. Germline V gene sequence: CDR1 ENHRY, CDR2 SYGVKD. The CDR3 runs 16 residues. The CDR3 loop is CAISEEIGTVDNEQYF.

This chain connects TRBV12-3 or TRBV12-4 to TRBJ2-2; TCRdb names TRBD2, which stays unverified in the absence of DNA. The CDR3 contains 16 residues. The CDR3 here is CASSPTSGRDTGELFF.

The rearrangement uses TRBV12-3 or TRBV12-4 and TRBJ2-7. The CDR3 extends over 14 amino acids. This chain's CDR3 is CASSLGSDGYEQYF.

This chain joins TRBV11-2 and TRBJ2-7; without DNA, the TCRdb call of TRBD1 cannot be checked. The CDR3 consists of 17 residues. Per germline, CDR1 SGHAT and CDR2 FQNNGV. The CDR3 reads CASSPARDRVWHYEQYF.

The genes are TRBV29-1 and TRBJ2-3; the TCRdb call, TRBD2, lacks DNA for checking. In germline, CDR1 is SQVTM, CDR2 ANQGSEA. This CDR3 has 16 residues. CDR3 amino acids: CSVDGSGGSSTDTQYF.

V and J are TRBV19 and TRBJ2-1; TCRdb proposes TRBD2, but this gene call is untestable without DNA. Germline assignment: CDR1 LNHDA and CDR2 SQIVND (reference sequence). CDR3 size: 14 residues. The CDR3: CASAGGGLANEQFF.

This chain's CDR3 is CAISLGVTSGRSETQYF. The chain has TRBV28 and TRBJ2-5; TCRdb proposes TRBD2, but this gene call is untestable without DNA. This CDR3 contains 17 residues. CDR1 MDHEN and CDR2 SYDVKM come from the germline V gene.

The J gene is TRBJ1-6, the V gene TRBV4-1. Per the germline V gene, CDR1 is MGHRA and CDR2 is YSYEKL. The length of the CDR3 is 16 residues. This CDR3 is CASSQVFGYSDSPLHF.

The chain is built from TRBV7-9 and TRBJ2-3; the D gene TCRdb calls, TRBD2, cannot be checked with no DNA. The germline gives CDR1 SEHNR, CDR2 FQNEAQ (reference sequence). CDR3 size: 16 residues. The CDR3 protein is CASSALEGQGTDTQYF.

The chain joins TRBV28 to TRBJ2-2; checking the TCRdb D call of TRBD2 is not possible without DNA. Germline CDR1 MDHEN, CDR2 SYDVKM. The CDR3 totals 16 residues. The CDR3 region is CASSLFLAGGPGELFF.

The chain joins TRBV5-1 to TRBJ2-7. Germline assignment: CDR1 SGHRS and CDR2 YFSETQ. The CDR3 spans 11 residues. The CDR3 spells CASSRSYEQYF.

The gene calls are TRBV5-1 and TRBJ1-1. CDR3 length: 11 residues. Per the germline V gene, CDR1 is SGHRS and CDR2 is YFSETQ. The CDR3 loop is CASSSGGKAFF.

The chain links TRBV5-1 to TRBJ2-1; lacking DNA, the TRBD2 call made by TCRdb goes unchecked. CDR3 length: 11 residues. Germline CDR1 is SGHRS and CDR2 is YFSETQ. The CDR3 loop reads CASSQLAQQFF.

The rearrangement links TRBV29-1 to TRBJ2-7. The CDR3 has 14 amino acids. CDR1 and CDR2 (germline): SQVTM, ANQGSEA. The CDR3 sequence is CSVTDEGSSYEQYF.

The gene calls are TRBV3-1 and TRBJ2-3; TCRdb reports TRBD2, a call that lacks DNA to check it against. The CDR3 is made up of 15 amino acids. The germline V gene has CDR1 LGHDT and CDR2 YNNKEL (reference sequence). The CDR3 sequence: CASSQAGGPADTQYF.

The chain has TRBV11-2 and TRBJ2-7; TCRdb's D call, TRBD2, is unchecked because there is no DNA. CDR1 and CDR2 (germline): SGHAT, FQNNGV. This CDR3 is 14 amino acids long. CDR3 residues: CASSLGLGLDEQYF.

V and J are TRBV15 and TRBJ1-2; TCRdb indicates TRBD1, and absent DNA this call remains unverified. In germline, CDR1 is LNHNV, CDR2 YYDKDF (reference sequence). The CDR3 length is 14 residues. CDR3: CATRRGQGNYGYTF.

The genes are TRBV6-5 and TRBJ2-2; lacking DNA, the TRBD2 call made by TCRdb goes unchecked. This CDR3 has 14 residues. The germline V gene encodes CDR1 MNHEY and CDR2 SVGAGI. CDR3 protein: CASRAGPGAGELFF.

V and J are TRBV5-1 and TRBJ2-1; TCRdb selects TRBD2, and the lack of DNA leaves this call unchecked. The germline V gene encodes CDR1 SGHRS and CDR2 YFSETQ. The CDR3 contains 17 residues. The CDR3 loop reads CASSGLAGATGYNEQFF.

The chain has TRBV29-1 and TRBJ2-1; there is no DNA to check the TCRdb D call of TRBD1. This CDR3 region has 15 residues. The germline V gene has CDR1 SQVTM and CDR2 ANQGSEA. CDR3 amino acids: CSVEKFGQGDNEQFF.